This T cell receptor beta chain was sequenced for a study of immune evolution from preneoplasia to lung adenocarcinoma. Study results and caveats: Clonality was highest in normal lung, lower in later-stage lesions apparently. Top clone share appeared to fall from AAH through AIS, MIA, adenocarcinoma. Compared with EGFR-mutant or double wild-type lesions, KRAS-mutant nodules were more clonal.

Method: immunoSEQ multiplex PCR; TCRdb's copy keeps in-frame clones and lacks some. Found here are about 2,500 clones, approximately 81% of them singletons; the top ten hold about 5%. CDR3 length: 14 amino acids. V was clipped by 6 bases and J by 6 bases, with 18 bases between them. Germline V gene lookup returns CDR1 MNHNS and CDR2 SASEGT. Comment on this clone: What it binds is not known.

Patients had resection in Japan or China between the mid-2010s and the late 2010s. The sample taken for sequencing was FFPE invasive lung adenocarcinoma tissue. This TCR was recovered from a person aged 60-79 years with invasive lung adenocarcinoma. The chain combines TRBV6-1 with TRBJ2-7; tentative D call: TRBD2 (7 bases). For the CDR3, the DNA is TGTGCCAGCAGGCCTGGGGGGGGCTCTTCCGAGCAGTACTTC. Translation: CASRPGGGSSEQYF.